The next 2 T cell receptor beta chains were all read from a single sample in a study of T cell responses to AZD1222 COVID-19 vaccine. Profiling relied on immunoSEQ multiplex PCR, and the TCRdb table lists in-frame clones only, not all of them. The sample contains approximately 270,000 clones, 90% to 95% of which appear only once. The sample consisted of peripheral blood, taken 28 days after the second AZD1222 dose. The source is an adult who received the AZD1222 COVID-19 vaccine.

The rearrangement uses TRBV6-5 and TRBJ1-2; D is unresolved. V was cut by 0 bases and J by 7 bases, with 12 bases left in between. The CDR3 runs 14 residues. Germline-derived CDR1 and CDR2 are MNHEY and SVGAGI. CDR3 sequence reads: CASSYSPGRPGYTF. CDR3 DNA sequence: TGTGCCAGCAGTTACTCCCCGGGCAGGCCTGGCTACACCTTC.

The chain recombines TRBV7-9 with TRBJ1-1; 10 nucleotides line up with TRBD1. CDR3 length: 13 residues. Germline-derived CDR1 and CDR2 are SEHNR and FQNEAQ (reference sequence). V was clipped by 10 bases and J by 5 bases; unmatched bases: 7. The CDR3 here is CAIVTGGETEAFF. CDR3 in DNA: TGTGCCATAGTGACAGGGGGCGAAACTGAAGCTTTCTTT.